Below, 18 T cell receptor beta chains from the same sample are listed, as sequenced in a study of tissue T cells after allogeneic stem cell transplantation. Profiling relied on immunoSEQ multiplex PCR, and the TCRdb table lists in-frame clones only, not all of them. The sample includes roughly 9,500 clones, about half of them seen just once. The time point is: mouse harvest day 7 after allogeneic transplant. Each mouse received 10^7 T-cell-depleted marrow cells plus 10^6 splenic CD5+ T cells by tail vein. The sequencing input was gut tissue. The origin of the receptors is a female BALB/c mouse given C57BL/6 T cells with graft-versus-host disease after an allogeneic hematopoietic cell transplant.

About this clone itself: Genes and germline are mouse. The CDR3 end lies 1 residue beyond the end of the read and is filled in from the germline J gene. The genes are TRBV26 and TRBJ2-5; tentatively, D is TRBD1 (5 bases). The CDR3 length is 14 residues. V was trimmed by 2 bases and J by 6 bases, leaving 12 bases between them. Germline CDR1 KGHPV, CDR2 FQNQEV (reference sequence). The part of the CDR3 DNA that was read is TGTGCCAGCAGTCTGGCAGGGATCGGGGACACCCAGTAC. Translated, it gives CASSLAGIGDTQY. The complete CDR3 reads CASSLAGIGDTQYF. The full variable domain, its missing parts supplied by reference TRBV26 and TRBJ2-5, is NSKVIQTPRYLVKGQGQKAKMRCIPEKGHPVVFWYQQNKNNEFKFLINFQNQEVLQQIDMTEKRFSAECPSNSPCSLEIQSSEAGDSALYLCASSLAGIGDTQYFGPGTRLLVL.

This clone is medium-sized by share. Gene names and germline match the mouse. The read falls 1 residue short of the CDR3 end, and the missing part is taken from the germline J gene. The chain has TRBV26 and TRBJ1-4; D is perhaps TRBD1 (6 bases). This CDR3 has 14 amino acids. The V gene's germline CDR1 is KGHPV and CDR2 FQNQEV (reference sequence). The ends were cut back, 4 bases at V and 7 bases at J, with 13 bases in the middle. CDR3 residues: CASSPGHTGERLFF. The sequenced CDR3 bases are TGTGCCAGCAGTCCGGGACACACCGGCGAAAGATTATTT. Using reference TRBV26 and TRBJ1-4 for the parts outside the CDR3, the full variable domain is NSKVIQTPRYLVKGQGQKAKMRCIPEKGHPVVFWYQQNKNNEFKFLINFQNQEVLQQIDMTEKRFSAECPSNSPCSLEIQSSEAGDSALYLCASSPGHTGERLFFGHGTKLSVL.

This clone is medium-sized in the sample. Any gene name here is a mouse gene name. The read stops 1 residue short of the end of the CDR3; the missing end is completed from the germline J gene. The chain uses TRBV16 and TRBJ1-4; D call uncertain. Per the germline V gene, CDR1 is SGHSA and CDR2 is FRNQAP. With 4 bases removed from V and 4 bases from J, the gap between germline ends came to 4 bases. The CDR3 runs 12 residues. The DNA read from the CDR3 is TGTGCAAGCAGCTCGTACAACGAAAGATTATTT. Translation gives CASSSYNERLF. The complete CDR3 sequence is CASSSYNERLFF. Full variable domain (outside the CDR3, taken from reference TRBV16 and TRBJ1-4): NAGVIQTPRHKVTGKGQEATLWCEPISGHSAVFWYRQTIVQGLEFLTYFRNQAPIDDSGMPKERFSAQMPNQSHSTLKIQSTQPQDSAVYLCASSSYNERLFFGHGTKLSVL.

On this clone: The gene names here belong to mouse. Coverage ceases 1 residue before the CDR3 finishes, and the germline J gene fills in the end. The J gene is TRBJ1-1, the V gene TRBV3, with a possible D match to TRBD1 (5 bases). The CDR3 has 13 residues. Germline CDR1 SNHLY, CDR2 FYNGKV (reference sequence). Deletions cut 4 bases from V and 1 base from J, with 7 bases between. The DNA read from the CDR3 is TGTGCCAGCAGCTACCAGGGAAACACAGAAGTCTTC. Amino acids: CASSYQGNTEVF. The entire CDR3 sequence reads CASSYQGNTEVFF.

The sample holds a few counts of this clone. Gene and germline names: mouse. The read halts 1 residue ahead of the CDR3 end, with the missing end drawn from the germline J gene. The chain uses TRBV16 and TRBJ1-2; TRBD1 aligns across 10 bases. The V segment lost 5 bases and the J segment 2 bases; nucleotides outside the gene matches: 5. The CDR3 spans 15 residues. Looked up from germline, CDR1 is SGHSA and CDR2 is FRNQAP. Incomplete CDR3 DNA: TGTGCAAGCAGCAATCCGGGACAGGGGAACTCCGACTACACC. Amino acids: CASSNPGQGNSDYT. The complete CDR3 sequence is CASSNPGQGNSDYTF.

As concerns this clone: The gene symbols are mouse symbols. The read stops 1 residue short of the end of the CDR3; the missing end is completed from the germline J gene. The chain employs TRBV2 and TRBJ1-1; D unclear. Germline CDR1 LGHNA, CDR2 YSYQKL. This CDR3 is 12 amino acids long. Trimming removed 3 bases at V and 1 base at J, with 3 bases between. CDR3 sequence reads: CASSHGNTEVFF. Incomplete CDR3 DNA: TGTGCCAGCAGCCACGGGAACACAGAAGTCTTC. The full variable domain, with the rest looked up from reference TRBV2 and TRBJ1-1, is DPKIIQKPKYLVAVTGSEKILICEQYLGHNAMYWYRQSAKKPLEFMFSYSYQKLMDNQTASSRFQPQSSKKNHLDLQITALKPDDSATYFCASSHGNTEVFFGKGTRLTVV.

A remark on this clone: Gene names are the mouse ones. With the read ending 1 residue before the CDR3 end, the germline J gene is used to fill in that end. The V gene is TRBV3, the J gene TRBJ2-3; 12 nucleotides agree with TRBD2. CDR1 and CDR2 (germline): SNHLY, FYNGKV (reference sequence). The length of the CDR3 is 16 residues. Trimming took 5 bases from V and 2 from J; bases not matched to a gene: 5. The CDR3 DNA, read in part, is TGTGCCAGCAGCCTCGGGACTGGGGGGCCTGCAGAAACGCTGTAT. It encodes CASSLGTGGPAETLY. The complete CDR3 protein is CASSLGTGGPAETLYF.

This clone ranks as medium-sized. Mouse germline and gene names are used. The read ends 1 residue shy of where the CDR3 ends; the end is completed using the germline J gene. The chain is built from TRBV13-1 and TRBJ2-7, with D unclear. V dropped 4 bases and J dropped 0 bases, with 8 bases sitting between them. Germline CDR1 NSHNY, CDR2 SYGAGN. The CDR3 covers 13 residues. Here the CDR3 reads CASSRGSSYEQYF. CDR3 bases read: TGTGCCAGCAGTCGAGGGAGCTCCTATGAACAGTAC.

In this sample, this clone turned up once. Gene names refer to mouse genes. The CDR3 end lies 1 residue beyond the end of the read and is filled in from the germline J gene. The rearrangement links TRBV23 to TRBJ1-2. Looked up from germline, CDR1 is KGHTA and CDR2 is FQNQQP. This CDR3 region has 13 residues. The CDR3 protein is CSSSPVANSDYTF. The part of the CDR3 DNA that was read is TGCTCCAGCAGCCCGGTCGCAAACTCCGACTACACC.

As for this clone: Gene names follow the mouse nomenclature. The read ends 1 residue before the CDR3 terminus; that terminus is restored from the germline J gene. V and J are TRBV5 and TRBJ1-1; D is ambiguous. The V end lost 2 bases, the J end lost 6 bases, and 7 bases lay between the germline ends. Germline assignment: CDR1 LGHNA and CDR2 YNLKQL (reference sequence). The CDR3 extends over 12 amino acids. The sequenced CDR3 bases are TGTGCCAGCAGCCAAAGGAGGGCAGAAGTCTTC. Protein sequence: CASSQRRAEVF. The entire CDR3 reads CASSQRRAEVFF.

For this clone: Gene names and germline match the mouse. The CDR3 end falls 1 residue outside the read, so it is completed with the germline J gene. The chain joins TRBV3 to TRBJ2-4; D remains unclear. The CDR3 consists of 12 residues. Trimming stripped 4 bases from V and 0 bases from J, with 2 bases between. The V gene's germline CDR1 is SNHLY and CDR2 FYNGKV (reference sequence). CDR3 DNA (partial): TGTGCCAGCAGCTCTAGTCAAAACACCTTGTAC. It codes for CASSSSQNTLY. The full CDR3 protein is CASSSSQNTLYF.

A word on this clone: Gene names follow the mouse nomenclature. The missing CDR3 end, 1 residue past where the read stops, is filled in from the germline J gene. J is TRBJ1-4 and V is TRBV26; D uncertain. The V gene lost 3 bases and the J gene lost 1 base, with 6 bases spanning the gap. The CDR3 has 14 residues. Germline V CDR1 and CDR2: KGHPV, FQNQEV (reference sequence). CDR3 DNA (partial): TGTGCCAGCAGTCTTCACGGTTCCAACGAAAGATTATTT. Its translation is CASSLHGSNERLF. The whole CDR3 is CASSLHGSNERLFF.

Note on this clone: Gene names are mouse gene names. The CDR3 is cut off 1 residue early in the read; its end comes from the germline J gene. This chain links TRBV24 with TRBJ1-1, with a weak D call TRBD1 (5 bases). Trimming shortened V by 1 base and J by 0 bases, and 9 bases separated the two germline ends. The CDR3 has 15 residues. Germline CDR1 is KGHTA and CDR2 is FRNEEI. The CDR3 here is CASSLLGQPNTEVFF. CDR3 DNA (partial): TGTGCCAGCAGTCTGTTAGGACAACCAAACACAGAAGTCTTC.

About this clone itself: Gene names follow the mouse nomenclature. The observed sequence ends 1 residue before the CDR3 terminus, with the missing tail filled in from the germline J gene. The chain carries TRBV3 and TRBJ1-2; no reliable D call. CDR3 size: 13 residues. V lost 0 bases and J lost 5, with 7 bases in between. Germline V lookup: CDR1 SNHLY, CDR2 FYNGKV (reference sequence). The CDR3 sequence is CASSLAGRSDYTF. The sequenced CDR3 bases are TGTGCCAGCAGCTTAGCGGGGAGGTCCGACTACACC.

To note about this clone: Germline and genes: mouse. The missing CDR3 end, 1 residue past where the read stops, is filled in from the germline J gene. The chain uses TRBV4 and TRBJ2-1; TRBD2 agrees at 10 bases. Germline trimming cut 5 bases from V and 1 base from J; bases unmatched to any gene: 2. The CDR3 loop spans 15 amino acids. CDR1 and CDR2 (germline): LGHDT, YNNKQL (reference sequence). This CDR3 reads CASSEGLGNYAEQFF. The sequenced part of the CDR3 DNA is TGTGCCAGCAGCGAGGGACTGGGGAACTATGCTGAGCAGTTC. Filled out from reference TRBV4 and TRBJ2-1, the complete variable domain reads ETAVFQTPNYHVTQVGNEVSFNCKQTLGHDTMYWYKQDSKKLLKIMFSYNNKQLIVNETVPRRFSPQSSDKAHLNLRIKSVEPEDSAVYLCASSEGLGNYAEQFFGPGTRLTVL.

A note on this clone: Gene names follow the mouse nomenclature. The DNA ends 1 residue before the CDR3 does, and the rest of the CDR3 is filled in from the germline J gene. V gene TRBV26 combines with J gene TRBJ2-2; 10 nucleotides align to TRBD2. J was trimmed by 0 bases and V by 6 bases; bases with no gene match: 4. Germline V gene sequence: CDR1 KGHPV, CDR2 FQNQEV (reference sequence). The CDR3 is 16 amino acids. The CDR3 region is CASRLGLGANTGQLYF. The covered CDR3 bases are TGTGCCAGCAGGCTCGGACTGGGGGCAAACACCGGGCAGCTCTAC.

On this clone itself: Genes here carry mouse names. The read falls 1 residue short of the CDR3 end, and the missing part is taken from the germline J gene. This chain connects TRBV23 to TRBJ2-5; the DNA was not compared with TRBD2, the D call given in the table. Germline V gene data show CDR1 as KGHTA and CDR2 as FQNQQP. CDR3 size: 14 residues. The CDR3 protein is CSSSQSGGADTQYF. Incomplete CDR3 DNA: TGCTCCAGCAGTCAATCTGGGGGGGCGGACACCCAGTAC.

With respect to this clone: Mouse germline and gene names are used. The read gets to within 1 residue of the CDR3 end, and the germline J gene fills in the rest. This chain links TRBV5 with TRBJ2-7; TRBD2 agrees at 12 bases. Trimming at V came to 4 bases and at J to 0 bases, leaving 4 bases not matched to a gene. The CDR3 length is 16 residues. The germline gives CDR1 LGHNA, CDR2 YNLKQL (reference sequence). The covered CDR3 bases are TGTGCCAGCAGCCCCGGACTGGGGGGGTCCTCCTATGAACAGTAC. As protein: CASSPGLGGSSYEQY. The full CDR3 sequence reads CASSPGLGGSSYEQYF.